One sample yielded the 3 T cell receptor beta chains listed below, sequenced in a study of shared clonotypes between healthy human individuals (TCRdb year 2020). CD8 naive samples consisted of CD45RO-negative cells that were positively selected for CCR7, yielding a CD45RA+CCR7+ population without TemRA cells. Libraries were constructed by the immunoSEQ multiplex PCR assay. The immuneACCESS repertoire file appears here via TCRdb, limited to in-frame rearrangements. These files lack a portion of the clones; in checked studies, under half of the deficit traces to unresolved V genes, and the cause of the others is not known. The sample contains about 2.2 million clones, about 92% of them found a single time. Roughly 1.8% of the sample comes from the top ten. The specimen sequenced was naive CD8+ T cells from PBMCs. Taken with the paper, the label for cell subset or site translates to: CD45RA+CCR7+. These receptors came from a man between 18 and 29 years old in good health. Some clones in this sample may be carry-over from other donors' samples.

This rearrangement joins TRBV7-2 to TRBJ2-1; D uncertain. Germline-derived CDR1 and CDR2 are SGHTA and FQGNSA. This CDR3 spans 15 amino acids. V was pared by 5 bases and J by 0 bases, with 11 bases between. The CDR3 bases are TGTGCCAGCAGCATAGGACGTAACTCCTACAATGAGCAGTTCTTC. This gives the protein CASSIGRNSYNEQFF.

V usage is TRBV7-8 and J usage is TRBJ2-7; 14 bases fit TRBD2. Trimming removed 6 bases from V and 5 bases from J; junction bases left unmatched: 6. Germline V gene lookup returns CDR1 SGHVS and CDR2 FQNEAQ. CDR3 length: 15 amino acids. CDR3 sequence: CASRPGLAGGHEQYF. In DNA form, the CDR3 reads TGTGCCAGCAGACCCGGACTAGCGGGAGGTCACGAGCAGTACTTC.

The CDR3 DNA is TGTGCCAGTACCCGGGCCGCACTCGGCAATCAGCCCCAGCATTTT. This translates into CASTRAALGNQPQHF. The rearrangement links TRBV19 to TRBJ1-5; D is unresolved. CDR1 is LNHDA and CDR2 is SQIVND in the germline V gene (reference sequence). V dropped 7 bases and J dropped 2 bases, with 15 bases sitting between them. There are 15 residues in the CDR3.